Listed here is a single TCR beta chain. What it recognizes is unknown. This record belongs to a study of T cells expressing NK-cell markers. About the study: Just one sequenced donor of eight was HCMV-seronegative, while seven were seropositive. Study results and caveats: Over 5 donors carried dominant NKG2C+ clonotypes that made up roughly 1.0-7.0% of their CD8+ T cells. These clonotypes additionally ranked first within the CD3+CD56-NKG2C+ fraction of a handful of donors.

CDR3 size: 14 residues. Germline assignment: CDR1 SNHLY and CDR2 FYNNEI. TCR beta cDNA was made by 5'RACE template switching with UMIs. TCRdb re-called the 5' RACE reads; every CDR3 protein appears as one record, without DNA. Across 550,000 to 600,000 distinct CDR3 sequences, the top ten clones capture under 4.5% of the sample. The chain carries TRBV2 and TRBJ2-3; absent DNA, TCRdb's TRBD2 call cannot be checked. The TCR originated in a man between 18 and 35 years old in good health. Sample: blood T cells: a sorted CD56 or NKG2C T cell subset, CD4+ or CD8+ T cells, or bulk PBMC T cells (not recorded which). CDR3 loop: CASSDPGGLGTQYF.